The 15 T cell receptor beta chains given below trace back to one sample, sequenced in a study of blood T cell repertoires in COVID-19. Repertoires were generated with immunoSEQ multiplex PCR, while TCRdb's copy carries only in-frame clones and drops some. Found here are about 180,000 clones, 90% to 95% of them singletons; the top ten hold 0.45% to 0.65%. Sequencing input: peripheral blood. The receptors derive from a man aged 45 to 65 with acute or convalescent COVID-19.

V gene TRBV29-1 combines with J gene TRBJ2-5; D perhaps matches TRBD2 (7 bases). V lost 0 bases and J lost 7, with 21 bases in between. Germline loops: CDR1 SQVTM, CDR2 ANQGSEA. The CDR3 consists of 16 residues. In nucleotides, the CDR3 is TGCAGCGTTGAAGATGGGTGGTTGAGGGGAGGGGGGACCCAGTACTTC. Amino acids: CSVEDGWLRGGGTQYF.

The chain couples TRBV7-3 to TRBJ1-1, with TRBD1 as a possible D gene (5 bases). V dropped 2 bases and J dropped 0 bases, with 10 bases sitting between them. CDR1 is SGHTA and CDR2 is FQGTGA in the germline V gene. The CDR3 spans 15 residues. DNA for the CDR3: TGTGCCAGCAGCTTAGGGGGACTTATGAACACTGAAGCTTTCTTT. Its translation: CASSLGGLMNTEAFF. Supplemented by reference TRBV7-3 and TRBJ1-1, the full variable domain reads GAGVSQTPSNKVTEKGKYVELRCDPISGHTALYWYRQSLGQGPEFLIYFQGTGAADDSGLPNDRFFAVRPEGSVSTLKIQRTERGDSAVYLCASSLGGLMNTEAFFGQGTRLTVV.

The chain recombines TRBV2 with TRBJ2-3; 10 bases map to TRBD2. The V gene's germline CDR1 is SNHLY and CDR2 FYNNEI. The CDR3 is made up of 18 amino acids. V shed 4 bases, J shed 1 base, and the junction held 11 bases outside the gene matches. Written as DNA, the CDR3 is TGTGCCAGCAGTGGAGGGGCTAGCGGGAGATGGGGCACAGATACGCAGTATTTT. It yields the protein CASSGGASGRWGTDTQYF.

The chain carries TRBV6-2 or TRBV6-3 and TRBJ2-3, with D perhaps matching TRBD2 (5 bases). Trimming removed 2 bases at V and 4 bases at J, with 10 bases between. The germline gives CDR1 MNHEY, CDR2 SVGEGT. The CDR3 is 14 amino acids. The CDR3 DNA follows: TGTGCCAGCAGTTACGCCGGACTTCCAGATACGCAGTATTTT. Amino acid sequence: CASSYAGLPDTQYF.

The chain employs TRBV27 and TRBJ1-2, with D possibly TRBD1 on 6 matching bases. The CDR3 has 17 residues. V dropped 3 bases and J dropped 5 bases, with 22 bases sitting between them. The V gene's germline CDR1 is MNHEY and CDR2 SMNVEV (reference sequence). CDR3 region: CASSFVFGDRRSYGYTF. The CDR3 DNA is TGTGCCAGCAGTTTTGTATTCGGAGACAGGCGTAGTTATGGCTACACCTTC.

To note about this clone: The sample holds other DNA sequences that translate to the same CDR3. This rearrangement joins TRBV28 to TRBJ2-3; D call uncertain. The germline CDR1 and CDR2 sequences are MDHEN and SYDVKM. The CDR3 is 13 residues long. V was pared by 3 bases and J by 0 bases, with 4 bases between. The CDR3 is CASSFGSTDTQYF. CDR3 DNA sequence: TGTGCCAGCAGTTTTGGCAGCACAGATACGCAGTATTTT. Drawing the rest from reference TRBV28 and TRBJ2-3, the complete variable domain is DVKVTQSSRYLVKRTGEKVFLECVQDMDHENMFWYRQDPGLGLRLIYFSYDVKMKEKGDIPEGYSVSREKKERFSLILESASTNQTSMYLCASSFGSTDTQYFGPGTRLTVL.

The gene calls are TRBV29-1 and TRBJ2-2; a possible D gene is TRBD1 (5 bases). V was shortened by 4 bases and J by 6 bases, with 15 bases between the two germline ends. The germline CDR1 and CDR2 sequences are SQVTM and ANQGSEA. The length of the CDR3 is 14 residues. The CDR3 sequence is CSVAWGRVPGELFF. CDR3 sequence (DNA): TGCAGCGTTGCGTGGGGCAGGGTACCCGGGGAGCTGTTTTTT.

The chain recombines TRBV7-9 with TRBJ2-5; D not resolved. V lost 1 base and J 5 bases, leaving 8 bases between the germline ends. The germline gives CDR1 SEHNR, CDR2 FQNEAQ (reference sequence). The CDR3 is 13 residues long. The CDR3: CASSLDLVETQYF. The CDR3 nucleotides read TGTGCCAGCAGCTTAGATTTAGTCGAGACCCAGTACTTC.

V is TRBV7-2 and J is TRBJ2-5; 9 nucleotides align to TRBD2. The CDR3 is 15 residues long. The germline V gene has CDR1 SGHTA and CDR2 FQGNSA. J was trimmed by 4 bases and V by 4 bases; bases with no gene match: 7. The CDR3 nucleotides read TGTGCCAGCAGCTCTAGCGGGAAACTTTCAGAGACCCAGTACTTC. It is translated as CASSSSGKLSETQYF.

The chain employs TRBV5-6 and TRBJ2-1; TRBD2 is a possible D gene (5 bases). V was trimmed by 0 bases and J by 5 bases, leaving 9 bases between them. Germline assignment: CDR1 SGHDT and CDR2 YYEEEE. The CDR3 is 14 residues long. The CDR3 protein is CASSLAGGDNEQFF. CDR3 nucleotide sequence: TGTGCCAGCAGCTTGGCCGGAGGAGACAATGAGCAGTTCTTC.

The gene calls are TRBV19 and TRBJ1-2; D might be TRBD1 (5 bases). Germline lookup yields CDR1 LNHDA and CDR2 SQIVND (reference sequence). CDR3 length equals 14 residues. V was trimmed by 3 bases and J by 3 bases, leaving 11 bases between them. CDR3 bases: TGTGCCAGTAGTATCGTAAAGACAGACTATGGCTACACCTTC. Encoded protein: CASSIVKTDYGYTF.

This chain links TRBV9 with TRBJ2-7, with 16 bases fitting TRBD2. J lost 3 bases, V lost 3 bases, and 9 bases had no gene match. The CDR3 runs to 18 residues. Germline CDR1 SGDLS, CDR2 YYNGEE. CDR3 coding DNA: TGTGCCAGCAGCGGGGGACTAGCGGGAGGGAATCAAATCTACGAGCAGTACTTC. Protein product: CASSGGLAGGNQIYEQYF.

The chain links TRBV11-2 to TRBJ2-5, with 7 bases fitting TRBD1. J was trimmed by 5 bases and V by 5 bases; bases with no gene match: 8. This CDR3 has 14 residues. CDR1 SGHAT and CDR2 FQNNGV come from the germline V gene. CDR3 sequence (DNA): TGTGCCAGCAGCCCAGACAGGGTCCGGGAGACCCAGTACTTC. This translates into CASSPDRVRETQYF.

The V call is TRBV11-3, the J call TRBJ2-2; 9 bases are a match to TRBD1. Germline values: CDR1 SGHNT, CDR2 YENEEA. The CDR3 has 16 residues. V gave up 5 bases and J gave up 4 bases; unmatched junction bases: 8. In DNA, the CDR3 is TGTGCCAGCAGCCCCCGGGACAGGGATTCCACCGGGGAGCTGTTTTTT. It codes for CASSPRDRDSTGELFF.

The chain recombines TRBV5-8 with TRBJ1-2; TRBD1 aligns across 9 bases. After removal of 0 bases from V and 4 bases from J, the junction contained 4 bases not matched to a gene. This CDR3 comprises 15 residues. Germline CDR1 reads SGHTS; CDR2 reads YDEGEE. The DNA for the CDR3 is TGTGCCAGCAGCTTGGGACAGGGGGTTCTCTATGGCTACACCTTC. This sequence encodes CASSLGQGVLYGYTF.